This TCR beta chain was retrieved from a study of blood T cell repertoires in COVID-19. As for the study in general: In each case, the material was cDNA or gDNA derived from T cells, B-cell-depleted T cells, or PBMCs.

This clone occurred a few times. The germline gives CDR1 LGHDT, CDR2 YNNKEL (reference sequence). This CDR3 is built from 15 residues. The germline V and J ends were trimmed by 1 base and 7 bases, with 16 bases remaining between them. In the original processing: Estimation of nucleated cell counts relied on the amplification of reference gene primers. Sequenced by immunoSEQ multiplex PCR; TCRdb stores in-frame clones only, minus some. That table gives V, J and clone size, and the DNA gave D and trimming. The sample records about 50,000 clones, approximately 83% being singletons. The gene calls are TRBV3-1 (or the pseudogene TRBV3-2) and TRBJ1-1; D is possibly TRBD1 (6 bases). This clonotype was obtained from a man aged 35 to 55 with acute or convalescent COVID-19. The sample taken for sequencing was peripheral blood. CDR3 sequence (DNA): TGTGCCAGCAGCCAAGTCAGCTTGGGGGCCCTTGAAGCTTTCTTT. Its translation is CASSQVSLGALEAFF.